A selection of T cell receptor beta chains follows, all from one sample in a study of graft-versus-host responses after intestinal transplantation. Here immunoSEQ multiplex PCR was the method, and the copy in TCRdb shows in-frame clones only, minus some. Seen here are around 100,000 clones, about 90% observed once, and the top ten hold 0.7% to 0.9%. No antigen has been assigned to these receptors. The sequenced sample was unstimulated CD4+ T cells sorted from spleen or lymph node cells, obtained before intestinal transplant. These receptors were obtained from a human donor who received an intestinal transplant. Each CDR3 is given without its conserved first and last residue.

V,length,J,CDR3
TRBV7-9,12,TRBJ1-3,ASSLYSSGNTIY
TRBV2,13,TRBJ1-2,ASRILKQGNYGYT
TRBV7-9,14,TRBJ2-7,ASGLPGRNRVQEQY
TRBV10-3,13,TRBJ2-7,AIMPGQASSYEQY
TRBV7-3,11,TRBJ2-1,ASSLTVAGEQF
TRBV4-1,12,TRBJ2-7,ASSSTSASYEQY
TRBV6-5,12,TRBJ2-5,ASSEKGLGETQY
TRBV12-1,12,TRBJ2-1,ASSRRGPGNEQF
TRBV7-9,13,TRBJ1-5,ASSPTGKDNQPQH
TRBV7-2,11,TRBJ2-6,ASSLTGANVLT
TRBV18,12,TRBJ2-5,ASSPETGAQTQY
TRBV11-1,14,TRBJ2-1,ASRLLAGGGRNEQF
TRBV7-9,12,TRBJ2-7,ASSFGQGAEEQY
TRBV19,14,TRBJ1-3,ATQPTLRSSGNTIY
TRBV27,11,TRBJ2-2,ASSFNGPGELF
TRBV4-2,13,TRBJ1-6,ASSQDAGRNSPLH
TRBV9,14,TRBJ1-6,ASSTGLRADNSPLH
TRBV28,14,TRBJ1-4,ASSSQSGGTNEKLF
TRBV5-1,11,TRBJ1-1,ASSLGKNTEAF